This TCR beta chain was captured by sequencing in a study of cytotoxic CD8 clonotypes in ibrutinib-treated CLL. The method was immunoSEQ multiplex PCR; TCRdb's version includes in-frame clones alone and lacks a portion of them. The sample comprises approximately 33,000 clones, roughly three quarters of which are singletons, and roughly 25% rests with the top ten. This CDR3 is 16 amino acids long. Trimming stripped 0 bases from V and 4 bases from J, with 13 bases between. Germline V gives CDR1 MGHRA, CDR2 YSYEKL. A few counts support this clone. This material consisted of PBMCs, taken before ibrutinib treatment. The clonotype originates from a human donor with chronic lymphocytic leukemia. The chain uses TRBV4-1 and TRBJ1-5; no firm D call. The CDR3 DNA sequence: TGCGCCAGCAGCCAAGATAGACGGTACCTTAATCAGCCCCAGCATTTT. Its protein product is CASSQDRRYLNQPQHF.